The source of this T cell receptor (beta chain) is a study of shared clonotypes between healthy human individuals. Study-level background: Three men and a couple of women, aged 18 to 49, were donors.

General observations from the study: Depth of sequencing was expected to influence donor clonotype sharing. There were few donors, and this limited the genetic and exposure-history diversity represented.

V gave up 7 bases and J gave up 0 bases; unmatched junction bases: 4. Germline CDR1 reads LNHDA; CDR2 reads SQIVND (reference sequence). The CDR3 length is 15 residues. Each PCR replicate run on unsorted PBMC took in around 300 ng DNA, tens of thousands of T cell genomes. The assay was immunoSEQ multiplex PCR, and TCRdb's table has in-frame clones only and misses some. The sample carries some 510,000 clones, 75% to 85% recorded once. Regarding this clone: What it recognizes is unknown.

This receptor was identified in a woman in her forties in good health. Some clones in this sample may be carry-over from other donors' samples. This chain joins TRBV19 and TRBJ1-4; 8 bases map to TRBD1. Sequenced sample: PBMCs. The CDR3 DNA follows: TGTGCCAGTACCGACAGGGGTTCAACTAATGAAAAACTGTTTTTT. Residues: CASTDRGSTNEKLFF.